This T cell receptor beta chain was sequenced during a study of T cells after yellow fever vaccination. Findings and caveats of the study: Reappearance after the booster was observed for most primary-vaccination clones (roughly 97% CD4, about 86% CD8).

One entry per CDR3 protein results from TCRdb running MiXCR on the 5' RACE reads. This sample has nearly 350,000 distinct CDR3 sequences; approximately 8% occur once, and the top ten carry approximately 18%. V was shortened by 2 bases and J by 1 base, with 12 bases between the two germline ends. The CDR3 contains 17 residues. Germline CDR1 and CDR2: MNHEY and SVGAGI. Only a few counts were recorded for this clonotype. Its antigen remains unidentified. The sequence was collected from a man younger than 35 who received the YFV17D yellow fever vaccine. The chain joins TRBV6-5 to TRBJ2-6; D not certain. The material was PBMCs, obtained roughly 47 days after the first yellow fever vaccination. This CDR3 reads CASSYSRPNSGANVLTF. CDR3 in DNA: TGTGCCAGCAGTTACAGTCGGCCCAATTCTGGGGCCAACGTCCTGACTTTC.